Each of the 8 T cell receptor beta chains below was sequenced from the same sample in a study of blood T cells in healthy people across ages. PCR was performed a second time for about 6 to 12 cycles using a sample-barcoded 5' primer and a J-beta primer mix. TCRdb re-called the 5' RACE reads through MiXCR, storing one row per CDR3 protein. The sample carries approximately 770,000 distinct CDR3 sequences, roughly 64% recorded once. The sequencing input was blood. These TCRs come from a man aged 25-45 years in good health.

The CDR3 coding sequence is TGCAGCTCCCGGACGGCCAACTATGGCTACACCTTC. Protein sequence: CSSRTANYGYTF. The chain recombines TRBV29-1 with TRBJ1-2; D is uncertain. Trimming shortened V by 8 bases and J by 2 bases, and 12 bases separated the two germline ends. Germline V lookup: CDR1 SQVTM, CDR2 ANQGSEA. The length of the CDR3 is 12 residues.

The chain carries TRBV4-1 and TRBJ1-2, with 7 bases matching TRBD1. Germline-derived CDR1 and CDR2 are MGHRA and YSYEKL. This CDR3 contains 16 residues. The trim removed 2 bases at V and 3 bases at J, leaving 9 bases unmatched. In nucleotides, the CDR3 is TGCGCCAGCAGCCAACTCGGCAACAGGGGTGACTATGGCTACACCTTC. Amino acids: CASSQLGNRGDYGYTF.

V is TRBV20-1 and J is TRBJ2-5; TRBD1 aligns across 7 bases. V was pared by 1 base and J by 0 bases, with 8 bases of the junction left unmatched. Germline CDR1 DFQATT, CDR2 SNEGSKA (reference sequence). CDR3 size: 16 residues. The CDR3 reads CSARARQGRHQETQYF. Here the CDR3 DNA reads TGCAGTGCTAGAGCCCGACAGGGAAGGCACCAAGAGACCCAGTACTTC.

This clonotype was seen only a few times. The chain combines TRBV12-3 or TRBV12-4 with TRBJ1-2; a possible D gene is TRBD1 (5 bases). Deletions cut 7 bases from V and 4 bases from J, with 19 bases between. This CDR3 spans 15 amino acids. The DNA of the CDR3 is TGTGCCAGCACCACCGGTGGGGGTTCGCTCTATGGCTACACCTTC. It translates to CASTTGGGSLYGYTF.

The chain has TRBV11-1 and TRBJ2-1; no firm D call. V lost 5 bases and J lost 0, with 14 bases in between. The CDR3 has 16 residues. Germline loops: CDR1 SGHAT, CDR2 FQDESV (reference sequence). CDR3 in DNA: TGTGCCAGCAGCCGGTCCGAGTCTAGCTCCTACAATGAGCAGTTCTTC. This translates into CASSRSESSSYNEQFF.

This clonotype was observed a handful of times. CDR3 nucleotide sequence: TGTGCCAGCGGTGCTCGACAGGGAGGGAACGAGCAGTACTTC. Translation gives CASGARQGGNEQYF. The genes are TRBV5-6 and TRBJ2-7; D may correspond to TRBD1 or TRBD2 (7 bases each). The CDR3 consists of 14 residues. Germline V gene sequence: CDR1 SGHDT, CDR2 YYEEEE. The germline V and J ends were trimmed by 7 bases and 5 bases, with 19 bases remaining between them.

The chain uses TRBV9 and TRBJ2-1; 9 positions match TRBD1. V was pared by 6 bases and J by 0 bases, with 10 bases of the junction left unmatched. The germline V gene encodes CDR1 SGDLS and CDR2 YYNGEE. The CDR3 length is 17 residues. DNA for the CDR3: TGTGCCAGCAACCCACAGGGGGCCATTAGCTCCTACAATGAGCAGTTCTTC. Its protein is CASNPQGAISSYNEQFF. Based on the CDR3 plus reference TRBV9 and TRBJ2-1, the full variable domain is DSGVTQTPKHLITATGQRVTLRCSPRSGDLSVYWYQQSLDQGLQFLIQYYNGEERAKGNILERFSAQQFPDLHSELNLSSLELGDSALYFCASNPQGAISSYNEQFFGPGTRLTVL.

The rearrangement uses TRBV27 and TRBJ2-7; unclear D gene. V lost 6 bases, J lost 2 bases, and 14 bases lay in between. The CDR3 sequence is 14 residues long. Germline-derived CDR1 and CDR2 are MNHEY and SMNVEV (reference sequence). The CDR3 spells CASSQTESPYEQYF. DNA for the CDR3: TGTGCCAGCAGCCAAACGGAATCTCCCTACGAGCAGTACTTC.